This TCR beta chain appears in the sequencing data of a study of tumor-infiltrating lymphocytes in primary liver carcinoma. Study information: The study reported T1-T3 N0M0 tumors spanning 4.2 to 10 cm.

The CDR3 runs to 13 residues. The ends were cut back, 7 bases at V and 4 bases at J, with 14 bases in the middle. Germline CDR1 and CDR2: MNHEY and SVGAGI. The blood RNA (from unsorted whole blood) was obtained, and germline DNA was also extracted. Before the operation took place, four milliliters of peripheral blood were collected. General study results and limits: Left bulk and unsorted, the samples did not allow CD4+ and CD8+ repertoires to be compared. A significantly higher top-250-clone fraction was found in tumors than in blood (p = 0.039).

This clonotype was seen a handful of times. Its antigen remains unidentified. With approximately 500 ng total RNA as template and a constant-region primer, TCR beta cDNA was made. Modified slightly, ARM-PCR produced TCR beta libraries over three nested multiplex PCR rounds. Running ten to eleven cycles apiece, the first two PCR rounds relied on TRBV1-TRBV30 forward primers together with a C-beta reverse primer. TCRdb re-called the multiplex PCR reads through MiXCR, storing one row per CDR3 protein. The sample consists of 180,000 or so distinct CDR3 sequences, less than 65% of them appearing once. The sequenced material came from peripheral blood. The clonotype was recovered from a middle-aged man with primary liver carcinoma and hepatitis B virus infection. The V gene is TRBV6-5, the J gene TRBJ2-7; tentatively, D is TRBD1 (5 bases). The CDR3 nucleotides are TGTGCCAGCAAAAAGACGGACACGTACGAGCAGTACTTC. This gives the protein CASKKTDTYEQYF.